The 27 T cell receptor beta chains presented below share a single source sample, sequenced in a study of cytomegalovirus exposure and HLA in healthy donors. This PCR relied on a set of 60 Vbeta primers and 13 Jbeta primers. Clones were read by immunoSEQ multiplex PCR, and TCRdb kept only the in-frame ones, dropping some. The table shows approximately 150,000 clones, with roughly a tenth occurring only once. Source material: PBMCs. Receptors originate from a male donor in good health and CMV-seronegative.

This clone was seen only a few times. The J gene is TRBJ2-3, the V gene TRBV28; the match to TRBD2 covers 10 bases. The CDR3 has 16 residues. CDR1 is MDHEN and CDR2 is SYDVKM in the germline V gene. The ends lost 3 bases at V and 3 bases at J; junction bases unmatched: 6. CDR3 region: CASSFWLAGVTDTQYF. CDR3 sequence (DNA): TGTGCCAGCAGTTTTTGGCTAGCGGGAGTTACAGATACGCAGTATTTT. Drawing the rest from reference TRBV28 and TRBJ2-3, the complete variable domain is DVKVTQSSRYLVKRTGEKVFLECVQDMDHENMFWYRQDPGLGLRLIYFSYDVKMKEKGDIPEGYSVSREKKERFSLILESASTNQTSMYLCASSFWLAGVTDTQYFGPGTRLTVL.

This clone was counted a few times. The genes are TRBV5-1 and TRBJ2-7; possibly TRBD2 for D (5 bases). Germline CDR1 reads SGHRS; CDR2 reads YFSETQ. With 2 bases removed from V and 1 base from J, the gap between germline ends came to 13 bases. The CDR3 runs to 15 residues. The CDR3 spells CASSLLTEGSYEQYF. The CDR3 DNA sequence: TGCGCCAGCAGCTTACTAACAGAGGGTTCCTACGAGCAGTACTTC.

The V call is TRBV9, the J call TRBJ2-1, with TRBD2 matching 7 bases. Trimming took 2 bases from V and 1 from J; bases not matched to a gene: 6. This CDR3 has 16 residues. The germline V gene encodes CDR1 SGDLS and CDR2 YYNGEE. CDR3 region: CASSVGGGQSYNEQFF. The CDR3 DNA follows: TGTGCCAGCAGCGTCGGCGGGGGTCAGTCCTACAATGAGCAGTTCTTC.

In DNA form, the CDR3 reads TGCGCCAGCAGCTTAACGGGAGTGGCGCGAGAGACCCAGTACTTC. This gives the protein CASSLTGVARETQYF. The chain recombines TRBV5-1 with TRBJ2-5; tentative D call: TRBD2 (6 bases). Germline V CDR1 and CDR2: SGHRS, YFSETQ. This CDR3 comprises 15 residues. V was pared by 2 bases and J by 4 bases, with 15 bases between.

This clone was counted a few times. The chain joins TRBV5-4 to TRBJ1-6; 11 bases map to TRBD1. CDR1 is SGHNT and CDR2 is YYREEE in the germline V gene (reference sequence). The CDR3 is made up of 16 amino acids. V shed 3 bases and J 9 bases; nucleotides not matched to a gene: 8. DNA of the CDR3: TGTGCCAGCAGCTACCCCGGGACAGGGGGTTCTTCACCCCTCCACTTT. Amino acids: CASSYPGTGGSSPLHF. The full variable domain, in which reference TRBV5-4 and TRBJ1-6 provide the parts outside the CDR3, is ETGVTQSPTHLIKTRGQQVTLRCSSQSGHNTVSWYQQALGQGPQFIFQYYREEENGRGNFPPRFSGLQFPNYSSELNVNALELDDSALYLCASSYPGTGGSSPLHFGNGTRLTVT.

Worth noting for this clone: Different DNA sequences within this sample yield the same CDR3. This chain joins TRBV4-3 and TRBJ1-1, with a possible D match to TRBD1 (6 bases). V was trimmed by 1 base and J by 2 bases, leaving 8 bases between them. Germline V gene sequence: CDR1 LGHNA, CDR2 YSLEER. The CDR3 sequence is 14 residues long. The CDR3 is CASSQGTANTEAFF. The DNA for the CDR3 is TGCGCCAGCAGCCAAGGGACAGCTAACACTGAAGCTTTCTTT.

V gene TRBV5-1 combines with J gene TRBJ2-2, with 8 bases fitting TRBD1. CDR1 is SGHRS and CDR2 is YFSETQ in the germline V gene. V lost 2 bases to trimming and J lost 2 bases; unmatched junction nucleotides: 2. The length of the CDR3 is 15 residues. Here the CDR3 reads CASSFTGGNTGELFF. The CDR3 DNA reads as TGCGCCAGCAGCTTCACAGGGGGAAACACCGGGGAGCTGTTTTTT.

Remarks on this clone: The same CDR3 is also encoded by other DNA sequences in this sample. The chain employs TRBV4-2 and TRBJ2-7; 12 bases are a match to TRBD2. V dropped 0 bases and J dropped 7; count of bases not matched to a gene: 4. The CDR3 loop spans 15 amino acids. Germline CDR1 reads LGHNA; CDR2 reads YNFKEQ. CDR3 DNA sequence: TGTGCCAGCAGCCAAGACGCCCTAGCGGGGGGGGAGCAGTACTTC. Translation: CASSQDALAGGEQYF.

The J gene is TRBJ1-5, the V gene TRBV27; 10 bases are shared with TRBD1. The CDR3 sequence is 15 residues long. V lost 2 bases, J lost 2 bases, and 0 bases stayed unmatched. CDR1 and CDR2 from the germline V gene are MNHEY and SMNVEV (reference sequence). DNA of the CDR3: TGTGCCAGCAGTTTAGGGACAGGGGGCAATCAGCCCCAGCATTTT. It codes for CASSLGTGGNQPQHF.

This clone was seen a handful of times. The CDR3 DNA is TGTGCCAGCAGTCCCGGACAGGTCTTTCAGCCCCAGCATTTT. Its protein product is CASSPGQVFQPQHF. The rearrangement uses TRBV27 and TRBJ1-5, with 7 bases lining up with TRBD1. The CDR3 loop spans 14 amino acids. CDR1 and CDR2 (germline): MNHEY, SMNVEV (reference sequence). V lost 5 bases to trimming and J lost 6 bases; unmatched junction nucleotides: 7.

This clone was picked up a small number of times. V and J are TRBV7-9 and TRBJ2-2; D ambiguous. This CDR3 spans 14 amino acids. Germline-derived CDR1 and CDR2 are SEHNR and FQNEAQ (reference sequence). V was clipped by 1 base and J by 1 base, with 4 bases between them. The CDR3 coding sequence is TGTGCCAGCAGCTTAGAACAGAACACCGGGGAGCTGTTTTTT. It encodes CASSLEQNTGELFF.

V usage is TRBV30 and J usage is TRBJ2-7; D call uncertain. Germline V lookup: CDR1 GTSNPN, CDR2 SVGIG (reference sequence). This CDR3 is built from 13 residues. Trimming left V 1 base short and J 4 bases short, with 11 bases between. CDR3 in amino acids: CAWSELGLYEQYF. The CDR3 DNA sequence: TGTGCCTGGAGTGAACTGGGCCTATACGAGCAGTACTTC.

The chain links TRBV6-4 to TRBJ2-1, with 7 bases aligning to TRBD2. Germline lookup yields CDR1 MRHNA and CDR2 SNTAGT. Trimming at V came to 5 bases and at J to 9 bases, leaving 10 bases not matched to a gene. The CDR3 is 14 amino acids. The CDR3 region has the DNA TGTGCCAGCAGTCCGGCGGGAGAGCAGGGTGAGCAGTTCTTC. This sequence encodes CASSPAGEQGEQFF.

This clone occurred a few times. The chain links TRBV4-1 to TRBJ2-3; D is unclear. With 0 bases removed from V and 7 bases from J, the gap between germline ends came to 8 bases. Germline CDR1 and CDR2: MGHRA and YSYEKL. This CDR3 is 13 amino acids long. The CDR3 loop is CASSQDPTNTQYF. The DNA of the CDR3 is TGCGCCAGCAGCCAAGACCCTACTAATACGCAGTATTTT.

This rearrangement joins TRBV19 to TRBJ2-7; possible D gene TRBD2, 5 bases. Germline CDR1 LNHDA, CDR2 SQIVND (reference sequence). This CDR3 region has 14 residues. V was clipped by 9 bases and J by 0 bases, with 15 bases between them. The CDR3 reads CARPDWTGSYEQYF. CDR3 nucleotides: TGTGCCAGACCCGATTGGACTGGCTCCTACGAGCAGTACTTC.

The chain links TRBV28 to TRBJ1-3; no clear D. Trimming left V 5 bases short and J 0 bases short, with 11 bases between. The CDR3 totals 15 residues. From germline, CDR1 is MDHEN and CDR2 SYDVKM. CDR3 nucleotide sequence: TGTGCCAGCAGTCCCCGGGGTTACTCTGGAAACACCATATATTTT. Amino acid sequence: CASSPRGYSGNTIYF. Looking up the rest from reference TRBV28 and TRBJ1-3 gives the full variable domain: DVKVTQSSRYLVKRTGEKVFLECVQDMDHENMFWYRQDPGLGLRLIYFSYDVKMKEKGDIPEGYSVSREKKERFSLILESASTNQTSMYLCASSPRGYSGNTIYFGEGSWLTVV.

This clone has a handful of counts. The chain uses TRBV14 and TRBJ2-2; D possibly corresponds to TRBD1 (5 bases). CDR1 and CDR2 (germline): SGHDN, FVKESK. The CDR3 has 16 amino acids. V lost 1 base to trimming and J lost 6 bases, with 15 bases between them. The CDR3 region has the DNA TGTGCCAGCAGCCAAGTAGGGGCCGGGTTCGCCGGGGAGCTGTTTTTT. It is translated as CASSQVGAGFAGELFF.

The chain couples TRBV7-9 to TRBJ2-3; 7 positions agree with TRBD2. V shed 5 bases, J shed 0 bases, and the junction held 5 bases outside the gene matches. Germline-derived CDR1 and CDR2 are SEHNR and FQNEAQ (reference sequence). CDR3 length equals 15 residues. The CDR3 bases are TGTGCCAGCAGCAAGGGACTACCTAGCACAGATACGCAGTATTTT. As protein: CASSKGLPSTDTQYF. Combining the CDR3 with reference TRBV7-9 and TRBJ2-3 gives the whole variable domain DTGVSQNPRHKITKRGQNVTFRCDPISEHNRLYWYRQTLGQGPEFLTYFQNEAQLEKSRLLSDRFSAERPKGSFSTLEIQRTEQGDSAMYLCASSKGLPSTDTQYFGPGTRLTVL.

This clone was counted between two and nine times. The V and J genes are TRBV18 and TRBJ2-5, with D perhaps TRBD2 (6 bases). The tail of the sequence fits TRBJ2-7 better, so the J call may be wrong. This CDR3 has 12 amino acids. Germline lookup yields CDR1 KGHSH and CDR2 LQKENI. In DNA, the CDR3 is TGTGCCAGCTCACCACGGGGGGTCGAGCAGTACTTC. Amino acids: CASSPRGVEQYF.

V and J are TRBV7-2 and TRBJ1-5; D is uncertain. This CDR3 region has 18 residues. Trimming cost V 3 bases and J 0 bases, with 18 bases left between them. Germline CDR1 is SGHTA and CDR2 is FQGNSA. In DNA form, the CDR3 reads TGTGCCAGCAGCTTTCGGCCACCGGGGATACGTAGCAATCAGCCCCAGCATTTT. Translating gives CASSFRPPGIRSNQPQHF. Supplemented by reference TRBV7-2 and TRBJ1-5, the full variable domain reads GAGVSQSPSNKVTEKGKDVELRCDPISGHTALYWYRQSLGQGLEFLIYFQGNSAPDKSGLPSDRFSAERTGGSVSTLTIQRTQQEDSAVYLCASSFRPPGIRSNQPQHFGDGTRLSIL.

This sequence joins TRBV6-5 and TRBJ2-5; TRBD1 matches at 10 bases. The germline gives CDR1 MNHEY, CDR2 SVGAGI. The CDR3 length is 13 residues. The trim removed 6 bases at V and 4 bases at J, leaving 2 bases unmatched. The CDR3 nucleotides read TGTGCCAGCAGGCGGACAGGGGGAGAGACCCAGTACTTC. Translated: CASRRTGGETQYF.

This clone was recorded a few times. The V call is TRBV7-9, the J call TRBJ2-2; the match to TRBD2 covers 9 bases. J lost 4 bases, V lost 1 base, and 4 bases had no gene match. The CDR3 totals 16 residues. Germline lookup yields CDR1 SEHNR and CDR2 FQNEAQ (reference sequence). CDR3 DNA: TGTGCCAGCAGCTTAGTAGCGGGAGTAACCACCGGGGAGCTGTTTTTT. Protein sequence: CASSLVAGVTTGELFF.

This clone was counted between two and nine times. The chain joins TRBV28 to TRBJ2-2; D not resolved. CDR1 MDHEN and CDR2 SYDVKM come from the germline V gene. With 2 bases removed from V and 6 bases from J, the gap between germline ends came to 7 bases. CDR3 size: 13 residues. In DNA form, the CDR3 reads TGTGCCAGCAGTTTAATTGGGCCCGGGGAGCTGTTTTTT. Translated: CASSLIGPGELFF.

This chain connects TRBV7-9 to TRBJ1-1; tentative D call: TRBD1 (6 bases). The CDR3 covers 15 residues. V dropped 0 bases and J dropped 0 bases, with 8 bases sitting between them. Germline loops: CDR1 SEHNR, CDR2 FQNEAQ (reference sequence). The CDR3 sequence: CASSLATGMNTEAFF. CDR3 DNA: TGTGCCAGCAGCTTAGCTACAGGGATGAACACTGAAGCTTTCTTT. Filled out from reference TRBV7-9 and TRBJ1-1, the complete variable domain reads DTGVSQNPRHKITKRGQNVTFRCDPISEHNRLYWYRQTLGQGPEFLTYFQNEAQLEKSRLLSDRFSAERPKGSFSTLEIQRTEQGDSAMYLCASSLATGMNTEAFFGQGTRLTVV.

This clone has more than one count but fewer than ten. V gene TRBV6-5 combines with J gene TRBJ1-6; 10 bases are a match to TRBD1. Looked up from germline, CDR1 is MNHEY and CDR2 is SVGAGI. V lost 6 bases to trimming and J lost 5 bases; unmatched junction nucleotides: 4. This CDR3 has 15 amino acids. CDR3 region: CASRTGTGDNSPLHF. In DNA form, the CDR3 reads TGTGCCAGCAGAACCGGGACAGGGGATAATTCACCCCTCCACTTT.

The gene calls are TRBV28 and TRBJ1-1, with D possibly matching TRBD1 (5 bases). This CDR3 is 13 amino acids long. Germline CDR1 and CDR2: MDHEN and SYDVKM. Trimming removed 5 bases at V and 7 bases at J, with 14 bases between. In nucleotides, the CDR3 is TGTGCCAGCAGTCCGGACACGAAGATTGAAGCTTTCTTT. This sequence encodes CASSPDTKIEAFF.

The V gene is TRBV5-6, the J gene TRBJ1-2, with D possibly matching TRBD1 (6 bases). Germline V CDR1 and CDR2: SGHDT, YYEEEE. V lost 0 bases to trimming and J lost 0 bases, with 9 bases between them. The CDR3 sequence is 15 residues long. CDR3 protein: CASSLGTATNYGYTF. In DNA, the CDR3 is TGTGCCAGCAGCTTGGGGACAGCTACTAACTATGGCTACACCTTC. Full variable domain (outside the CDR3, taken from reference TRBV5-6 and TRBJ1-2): DAGVTQSPTHLIKTRGQQVTLRCSPKSGHDTVSWYQQALGQGPQFIFQYYEEEERQRGNFPDRFSGHQFPNYSSELNVNALLLGDSALYLCASSLGTATNYGYTFGSGTRLTVV.